The T cell receptor beta chain described here comes from a study of CD8 T cells in ankylosing spondylitis. MiXCR was run by TCRdb on the 5' RACE reads, yielding one entry per CDR3 protein. The sample has 700,000 to 850,000 distinct CDR3 sequences; about 11% are singletons. The sample holds many counts of this clonotype. Antigen: not known. The CDR3 is made up of 17 amino acids. The J segment lost 1 base and the V segment lost 0 bases, leaving 5 bases of the junction unmatched. Germline V gives CDR1 MNHEY, CDR2 SVGAGI. General study results and limits: Apparently characteristic of ankylosing spondylitis blood was a TCR beta motif (under ten highly homologous variants). Disease-linked clones reportedly concentrated significantly in matched ankylosing spondylitis synovial fluid.

This receptor was identified in a male donor with ankylosing spondylitis. The sequenced sample consisted of blood, either unsorted or a sorted T cell fraction (not recorded which). The chain joins TRBV6-5 to TRBJ1-2; 10 bases are a match to TRBD1. The CDR3 bases are TGTGCCAGCAGTTACTCGTGGGGACAGGGGAATAACTATGGCTACACCTTC. Translating it yields CASSYSWGQGNNYGYTF.